The 28 T cell receptor beta chains below come from one sample, sequenced in a study of blood T cell repertoires in COVID-19. This table comes from immunoSEQ multiplex PCR, and its TCRdb copy is limited to in-frame clones, with some not included. Among 85,000 to 130,000 clones listed, about 86% were seen once. Sequencing input: peripheral blood. Source of these receptors: an elderly woman with active or convalescent COVID-19.

The rearrangement joins TRBV28 to TRBJ2-7; TRBD1 matches 7 bases. V trimming: 1 base; J trimming: 3 bases; junction bases outside the gene matches: 3. This CDR3 is 14 amino acids long. Germline CDR1 is MDHEN and CDR2 is SYDVKM. The DNA of the CDR3 is TGTGCCAGCAGTTTATACGCAGGGGGCTACGAGCAGTACTTC. Encoded protein: CASSLYAGGYEQYF.

V and J are TRBV5-1 and TRBJ2-1; perhaps TRBD1 as D (6 bases). CDR3 length: 14 residues. The V end was cut by 0 bases, the J end by 5 bases, with 9 bases between. The germline V gene has CDR1 SGHRS and CDR2 YFSETQ. The CDR3 region is CASSLEQGDNEQFF. In DNA, the CDR3 is TGCGCCAGCAGCTTGGAACAGGGAGACAATGAGCAGTTCTTC.

The chain employs TRBV4-2 and TRBJ1-2, with 7 bases that match TRBD1. Trimming cost V 3 bases and J 7 bases; bases outside gene matches: 8. This CDR3 spans 14 amino acids. Germline loops: CDR1 LGHNA, CDR2 YNFKEQ. CDR3 region: CASSQGTRDSGYTF. The CDR3 DNA is TGTGCCAGCAGCCAGGGGACCCGGGACAGTGGCTACACCTTC.

The chain uses TRBV28 and TRBJ1-2; D remains ambiguous. Germline V lookup: CDR1 MDHEN, CDR2 SYDVKM. V dropped 6 bases and J dropped 8 bases, with 19 bases sitting between them. This CDR3 spans 14 amino acids. The CDR3 nucleotides read TGTGCCAGCAGCCTTATGGAGGGTCGTGCGGGCTACACCTTC. It encodes CASSLMEGRAGYTF.

The chain couples TRBV7-2 to TRBJ2-7; D is possibly TRBD2 (6 bases). Germline V lookup: CDR1 SGHTA, CDR2 FQGNSA. The CDR3 spans 14 residues. The germline V and J ends were trimmed by 3 bases and 3 bases, with 12 bases remaining between them. For the CDR3, the DNA is TGTGCCAGCAGCTTGCACGGGGGTAACTACGAGCAGTACTTC. As protein: CASSLHGGNYEQYF. The full variable domain, with the rest looked up from reference TRBV7-2 and TRBJ2-7, is GAGVSQSPSNKVTEKGKDVELRCDPISGHTALYWYRQSLGQGLEFLIYFQGNSAPDKSGLPSDRFSAERTGGSVSTLTIQRTQQEDSAVYLCASSLHGGNYEQYFGPGTRLTVT.

The chain combines TRBV27 with TRBJ1-1, with 11 bases fitting TRBD1. The CDR3 length is 15 residues. Germline CDR1 reads MNHEY; CDR2 reads SMNVEV (reference sequence). The V gene end was trimmed by 7 bases and the J gene end by 0 bases; junction bases not matched to a gene: 4. The CDR3 protein is CASTGTGGVNTEAFF. The CDR3 DNA reads TGTGCCAGCACTGGGACAGGGGGGGTGAACACTGAAGCTTTCTTT.

This chain links TRBV28 with TRBJ1-1, with D perhaps TRBD1 (5 bases). Deletions cut 6 bases from V and 5 bases from J, with 16 bases between. The CDR3 has 14 amino acids. CDR1 MDHEN and CDR2 SYDVKM come from the germline V gene. As DNA, the CDR3 is TGTGCCAGCAGCTCTACGCCAGGGCTAACTGAAGCTTTCTTT. Translation: CASSSTPGLTEAFF.

This rearrangement joins TRBV6-5 to TRBJ1-1; D is ambiguous. The CDR3 runs to 12 residues. V was pared by 7 bases and J by 0 bases, with 6 bases between. Germline V gene lookup returns CDR1 MNHEY and CDR2 SVGAGI. The chain's CDR3 is CASKDLNTEAFF. DNA for the CDR3: TGTGCCAGCAAAGACTTGAACACTGAAGCTTTCTTT.

V gene TRBV9 combines with J gene TRBJ2-3, with D maybe TRBD1 (6 bases). The CDR3 is made up of 17 amino acids. The V and J ends lost 3 bases and 4 bases respectively, with 21 bases between them. Germline CDR1 is SGDLS and CDR2 is YYNGEE. The CDR3 sequence is CASSAQTGFGRADTQYF. For the CDR3, the DNA is TGTGCCAGCAGCGCCCAAACAGGGTTCGGTCGAGCAGATACGCAGTATTTT. The full variable domain, its missing parts supplied by reference TRBV9 and TRBJ2-3, is DSGVTQTPKHLITATGQRVTLRCSPRSGDLSVYWYQQSLDQGLQFLIQYYNGEERAKGNILERFSAQQFPDLHSELNLSSLELGDSALYFCASSAQTGFGRADTQYFGPGTRLTVL.

The rearrangement joins TRBV19 to TRBJ1-5, with 7 nucleotides matching TRBD1. This CDR3 contains 15 residues. Germline trimming cut 5 bases from V and 4 bases from J; bases unmatched to any gene: 8. CDR1 and CDR2 from the germline V gene are LNHDA and SQIVND (reference sequence). CDR3 bases: TGTGCCAGTAGTCCTACAGGGGTGGGTAATCAGCCCCAGCATTTT. This encodes CASSPTGVGNQPQHF.

This chain connects TRBV7-9 to TRBJ2-3; a possible D gene is TRBD1 (6 bases). From germline, CDR1 is SEHNR and CDR2 FQNEAQ (reference sequence). The CDR3 extends over 13 amino acids. V shed 1 base and J shed 8 bases, with 10 bases lying between them. The CDR3 DNA reads TGTGCCAGCAGCTTAGTACAGGGTGGTACGCAGTATTTT. Its protein product is CASSLVQGGTQYF. The entire variable domain, with the rest obtained from reference TRBV7-9 and TRBJ2-3, is as follows: DTGVSQNPRHKITKRGQNVTFRCDPISEHNRLYWYRQTLGQGPEFLTYFQNEAQLEKSRLLSDRFSAERPKGSFSTLEIQRTEQGDSAMYLCASSLVQGGTQYFGPGTRLTVL.

The chain carries TRBV28 and TRBJ1-3; D is possibly TRBD1 (5 bases). Germline V gene data show CDR1 as MDHEN and CDR2 as SYDVKM. V lost 11 bases, J lost 5 bases, and 10 bases lay in between. This CDR3 is 11 amino acids long. CDR3 residues: CALGGRNTIYF. CDR3 DNA sequence: TGTGCCCTGGGGGGGAGAAACACCATATATTTT.

CDR3 sequence: CAWQFNYEQYF. The CDR3 DNA follows: TGTGCCTGGCAATTCAATTACGAGCAGTACTTC. The chain is built from TRBV30 and TRBJ2-7, with D unresolved. The germline V gene encodes CDR1 GTSNPN and CDR2 SVGIG (reference sequence). The CDR3 sequence is 11 residues long. V lost 5 bases and J 4 bases, leaving 9 bases between the germline ends. The whole variable domain, filled in from reference TRBV30 and TRBJ2-7, reads SQTIHQWPATLVQPVGSPLSLECTVEGTSNPNLYWYRQAAGRGLQLLFYSVGIGQISSEVPQNLSASRPQDRQFILSSKKLLLSDSGFYLCAWQFNYEQYFGPGTRLTVT.

This sequence joins TRBV5-1 and TRBJ2-7; weak D call: TRBD2 (5 bases). This CDR3 region has 14 residues. Trimming left V 4 bases short and J 2 bases short, with 13 bases between. Germline V gene lookup returns CDR1 SGHRS and CDR2 YFSETQ. The CDR3 coding sequence is TGCGCCAGCAGCCAGGAGGCCATTACCTACGAGCAGTACTTC. Residues: CASSQEAITYEQYF.

The rearrangement links TRBV29-1 to TRBJ2-3; TRBD2 matches 8 bases. Trimming cost V 6 bases and J 1 base; bases outside gene matches: 9. There are 15 residues in the CDR3. Per the germline V gene, CDR1 is SQVTM and CDR2 is ANQGSEA. The CDR3 nucleotides are TGCAGCGTGACAGGCGGGGGGCCCGGCACAGATACGCAGTATTTT. Protein: CSVTGGGPGTDTQYF.

This rearrangement joins TRBV11-2 to TRBJ1-4; 8 positions agree with TRBD1. Trimming removed 6 bases from V and 0 bases from J; junction bases left unmatched: 9. CDR3 length: 17 residues. Germline lookup yields CDR1 SGHAT and CDR2 FQNNGV. This CDR3 reads CASRPGTGFATNEKLFF. The CDR3 DNA sequence: TGTGCCAGCAGACCAGGGACAGGCTTTGCAACTAATGAAAAACTGTTTTTT.

V and J are TRBV9 and TRBJ1-6, with D unresolved. V lost 0 bases and J lost 3, with 4 bases in between. CDR1 and CDR2 (germline): SGDLS, YYNGEE. This CDR3 has 14 amino acids. The CDR3: CASSVESYNSPLHF. The CDR3 DNA is TGTGCCAGCAGCGTAGAGAGCTATAATTCACCCCTCCACTTT.

The chain carries TRBV12-3 or TRBV12-4 and TRBJ1-1; 9 nucleotides align to TRBD1. The CDR3 extends over 12 amino acids. Losses at the gene ends were 5 bases for V and 10 bases for J; bases not matched to a gene: 5. CDR3 loop: CASSRRTGAAFF. The DNA for the CDR3 is TGTGCCAGCAGTCGTAGGACAGGGGCAGCTTTCTTT.

This clone was recorded once. V gene TRBV3-1 (or the pseudogene TRBV3-2) combines with J gene TRBJ2-4; weak D call: TRBD1 (6 bases). This CDR3 spans 13 amino acids. Trimming pared 3 bases from V and 7 bases from J, leaving 10 bases between. CDR1 and CDR2 from the germline V gene are LGHDT and YNNKEL (reference sequence). The chain's CDR3 is CASSQDRRNIQYF. In DNA form, the CDR3 reads TGTGCCAGCAGCCAGGACAGACGGAACATTCAGTACTTC.

This chain joins TRBV28 and TRBJ2-7, with D possibly being TRBD1 (6 bases). Germline lookup yields CDR1 MDHEN and CDR2 SYDVKM. The CDR3 extends over 13 amino acids. The V end was cut by 7 bases, the J end by 2 bases, with 12 bases between. The CDR3 spells CASTVQGTYEQYF. CDR3 DNA: TGTGCCAGCACCGTACAGGGAACCTACGAGCAGTACTTC.

This clone was seen a few times. The chain is built from TRBV28 and TRBJ2-1; 7 nucleotides line up with TRBD2. V shed 2 bases and J 0 bases; nucleotides not matched to a gene: 10. Germline V gives CDR1 MDHEN, CDR2 SYDVKM. This CDR3 region has 18 residues. CDR3: CASSLLGTTPPSYNEQFF. Written as DNA, the CDR3 is TGTGCCAGCAGTTTACTTGGGACTACCCCGCCCTCCTACAATGAGCAGTTCTTC.

The chain carries TRBV30 and TRBJ2-7; D remains ambiguous. The germline V gene encodes CDR1 GTSNPN and CDR2 SVGIG (reference sequence). The CDR3 runs 13 residues. V was trimmed by 0 bases and J by 0 bases, leaving 6 bases between them. In DNA, the CDR3 is TGTGCCTGGAGTGTAGATAGCTCCTACGAGCAGTACTTC. It yields the protein CAWSVDSSYEQYF.

The chain couples TRBV7-9 to TRBJ1-1, with D possibly matching TRBD1 (6 bases). CDR1 is SEHNR and CDR2 is FQNEAQ in the germline V gene (reference sequence). V lost 7 bases, J lost 6 bases, and 18 bases lay in between. CDR3 length: 14 amino acids. The CDR3 reads CASTVQGAGAEAFF. The DNA for the CDR3 is TGTGCCAGCACCGTACAGGGTGCAGGGGCTGAAGCTTTCTTT.

This rearrangement joins TRBV6-1 to TRBJ1-1; D is ambiguous. The CDR3 has 13 residues. Germline lookup yields CDR1 MNHNS and CDR2 SASEGT. The ends were cut back, 1 base at V and 10 bases at J, with 13 bases in the middle. The CDR3 DNA follows: TGTGCCAGCAGTGAAGTGTCCGGGGTTTCAGCTTTCTTT. Amino acids: CASSEVSGVSAFF.

This chain's CDR3 is CASSLWQGDGYTF. CDR3 in DNA: TGTGCCAGCAGCTTGTGGCAGGGTGACGGCTACACCTTC. The chain uses TRBV5-5 and TRBJ1-2; a weak D match, TRBD1 (5 bases). Trimming removed 1 base at V and 8 bases at J, with 12 bases between. Germline V lookup: CDR1 SGHKS, CDR2 YYEKEE (reference sequence). The CDR3 runs 13 residues.

The J gene is TRBJ1-5, the V gene TRBV18, with D possibly being TRBD1 (5 bases). Trimming removed 2 bases from V and 7 bases from J, with 12 bases in between. This CDR3 has 14 amino acids. Germline lookup yields CDR1 KGHSH and CDR2 LQKENI. This CDR3 reads CASSPDSPGQPQHF. CDR3 nucleotide sequence: TGTGCCAGCTCACCAGACAGCCCCGGGCAGCCCCAGCATTTT.

The V gene is TRBV25-1, the J gene TRBJ1-3; a weak D match, TRBD1 (5 bases). Germline V gives CDR1 MGHDK, CDR2 SYGVNS. This CDR3 region has 18 residues. V was cut by 1 base and J by 0 bases, with 16 bases left in between. CDR3: CASSESLQSRDSGNTIYF. CDR3 nucleotides: TGTGCCAGCAGTGAATCCCTCCAATCCAGGGACTCTGGAAACACCATATATTTT.

The genes are TRBV28 and TRBJ2-1; perhaps TRBD1 as D (6 bases). Trimming cost V 2 bases and J 8 bases, with 10 bases left between them. From germline, CDR1 is MDHEN and CDR2 SYDVKM. The CDR3 length is 13 residues. This chain's CDR3 is CASSLGGLDEQFF. The CDR3 DNA follows: TGTGCCAGCAGTTTAGGGGGCCTCGATGAGCAGTTCTTC.